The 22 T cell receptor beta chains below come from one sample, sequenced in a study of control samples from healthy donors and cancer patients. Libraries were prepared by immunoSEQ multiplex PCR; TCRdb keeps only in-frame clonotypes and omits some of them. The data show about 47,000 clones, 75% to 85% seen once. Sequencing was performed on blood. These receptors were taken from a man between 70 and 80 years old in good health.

The CDR3 reads CASSTGGATNEQFF. Here the CDR3 DNA reads TGTGCCAGCAGCACCGGGGGGGCCACAAATGAGCAGTTCTTC. V usage is TRBV7-9 and J usage is TRBJ2-1; 8 positions match TRBD2. This CDR3 has 14 residues. The germline V gene encodes CDR1 SEHNR and CDR2 FQNEAQ (reference sequence). V shed 5 bases, J shed 7 bases, and the junction held 7 bases outside the gene matches. The full variable domain, with the rest looked up from reference TRBV7-9 and TRBJ2-1, is DTGVSQNPRHKITKRGQNVTFRCDPISEHNRLYWYRQTLGQGPEFLTYFQNEAQLEKSRLLSDRFSAERPKGSFSTLEIQRTEQGDSAMYLCASSTGGATNEQFFGPGTRLTVL.

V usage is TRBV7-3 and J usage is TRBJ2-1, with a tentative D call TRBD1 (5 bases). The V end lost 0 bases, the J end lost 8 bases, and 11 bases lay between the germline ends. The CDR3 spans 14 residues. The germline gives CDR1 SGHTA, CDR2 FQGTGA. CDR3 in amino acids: CASSLTPGYHEQFF. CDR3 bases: TGTGCCAGCAGCTTAACGCCAGGGTACCATGAGCAGTTCTTC.

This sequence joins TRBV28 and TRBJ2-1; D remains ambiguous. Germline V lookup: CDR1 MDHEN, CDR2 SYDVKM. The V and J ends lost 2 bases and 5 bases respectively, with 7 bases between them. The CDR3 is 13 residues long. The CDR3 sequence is CASSLIQDNEQFF. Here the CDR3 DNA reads TGTGCCAGCAGTTTAATTCAGGACAATGAGCAGTTCTTC.

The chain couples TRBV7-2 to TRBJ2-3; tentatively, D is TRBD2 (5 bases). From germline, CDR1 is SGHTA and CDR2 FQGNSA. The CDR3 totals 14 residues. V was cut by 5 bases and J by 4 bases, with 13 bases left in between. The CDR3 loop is CASSTALEADTQYF. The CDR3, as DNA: TGTGCCAGCAGCACCGCACTAGAAGCAGATACGCAGTATTTT.

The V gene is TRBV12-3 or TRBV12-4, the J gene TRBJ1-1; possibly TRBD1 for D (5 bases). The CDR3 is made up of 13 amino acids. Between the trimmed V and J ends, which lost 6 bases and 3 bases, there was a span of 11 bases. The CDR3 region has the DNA TGTGCCAGCAGGGCGACAGAGTACACTGAAGCTTTCTTT. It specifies CASRATEYTEAFF.

CDR3 sequence reads: CASGTGTSGRGKEQFF. The CDR3 DNA sequence: TGTGCTAGTGGTACTGGGACTAGCGGGAGGGGAAAGGAGCAGTTCTTC. V usage is TRBV12-5 and J usage is TRBJ2-1; 16 positions agree with TRBD2. The CDR3 consists of 16 residues. Germline V gives CDR1 LGHNT, CDR2 FRNRAP. V shed 5 bases and J 10 bases; nucleotides not matched to a gene: 8.

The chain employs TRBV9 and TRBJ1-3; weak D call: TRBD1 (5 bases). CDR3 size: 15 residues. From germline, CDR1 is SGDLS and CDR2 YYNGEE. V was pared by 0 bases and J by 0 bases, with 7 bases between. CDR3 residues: CASSVGGGSGNTIYF. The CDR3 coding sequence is TGTGCCAGCAGCGTAGGCGGGGGCTCTGGAAACACCATATATTTT.

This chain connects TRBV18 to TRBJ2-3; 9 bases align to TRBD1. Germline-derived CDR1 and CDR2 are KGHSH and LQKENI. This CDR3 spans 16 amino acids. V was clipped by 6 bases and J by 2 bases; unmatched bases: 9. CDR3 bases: TGTGCCAGCTCGCCCACAGGGGGCGGGTTCACAGATACGCAGTATTTT. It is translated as CASSPTGGGFTDTQYF.

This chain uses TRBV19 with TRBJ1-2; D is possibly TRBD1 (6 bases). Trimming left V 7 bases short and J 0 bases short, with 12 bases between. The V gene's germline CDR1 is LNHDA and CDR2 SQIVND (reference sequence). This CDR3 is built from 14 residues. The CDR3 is CASTRTETNYGYTF. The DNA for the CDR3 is TGTGCCAGTACCCGGACAGAAACTAACTATGGCTACACCTTC.

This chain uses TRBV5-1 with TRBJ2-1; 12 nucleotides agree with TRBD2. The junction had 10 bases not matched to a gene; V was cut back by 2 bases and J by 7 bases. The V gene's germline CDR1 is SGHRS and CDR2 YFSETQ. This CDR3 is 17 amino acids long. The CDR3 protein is CASSLKRLAGEWNEQFF. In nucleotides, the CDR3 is TGCGCCAGCAGCTTAAAAAGACTAGCGGGAGAATGGAATGAGCAGTTCTTC.

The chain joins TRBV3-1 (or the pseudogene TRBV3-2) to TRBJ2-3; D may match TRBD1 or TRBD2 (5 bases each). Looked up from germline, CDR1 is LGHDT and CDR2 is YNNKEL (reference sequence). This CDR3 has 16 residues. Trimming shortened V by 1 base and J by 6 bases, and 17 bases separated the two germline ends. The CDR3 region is CASSQGSHIGTDTQYF. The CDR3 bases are TGTGCCAGCAGCCAAGGATCCCACATAGGGACCGATACGCAGTATTTT.

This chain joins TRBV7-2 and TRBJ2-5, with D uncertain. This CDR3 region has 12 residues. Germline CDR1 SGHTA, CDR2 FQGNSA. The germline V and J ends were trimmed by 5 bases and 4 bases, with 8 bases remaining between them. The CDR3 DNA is TGTGCCAGCAGCAGAAACCGAGAGACCCAGTACTTC. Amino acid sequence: CASSRNRETQYF.

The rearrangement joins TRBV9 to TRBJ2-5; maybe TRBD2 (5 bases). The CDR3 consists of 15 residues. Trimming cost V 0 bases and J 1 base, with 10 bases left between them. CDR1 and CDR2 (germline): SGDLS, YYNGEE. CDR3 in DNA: TGTGCCAGCAGCGTAGGGTGGAGCGGCCAAGAGACCCAGTACTTC. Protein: CASSVGWSGQETQYF.

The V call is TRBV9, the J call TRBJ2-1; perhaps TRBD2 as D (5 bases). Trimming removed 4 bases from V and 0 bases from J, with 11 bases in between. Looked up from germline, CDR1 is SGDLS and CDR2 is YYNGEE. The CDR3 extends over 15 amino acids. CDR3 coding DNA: TGTGCCAGCAGCCTTCGGGGTGACTCCTACAATGAGCAGTTCTTC. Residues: CASSLRGDSYNEQFF.

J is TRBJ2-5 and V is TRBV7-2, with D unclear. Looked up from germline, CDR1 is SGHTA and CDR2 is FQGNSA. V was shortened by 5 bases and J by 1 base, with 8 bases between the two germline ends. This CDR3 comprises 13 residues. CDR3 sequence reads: CASSEPIQETQYF. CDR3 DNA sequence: TGTGCCAGCAGCGAACCAATCCAAGAGACCCAGTACTTC. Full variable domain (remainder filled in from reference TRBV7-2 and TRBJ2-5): GAGVSQSPSNKVTEKGKDVELRCDPISGHTALYWYRQSLGQGLEFLIYFQGNSAPDKSGLPSDRFSAERTGGSVSTLTIQRTQQEDSAVYLCASSEPIQETQYFGPGTRLLVL.

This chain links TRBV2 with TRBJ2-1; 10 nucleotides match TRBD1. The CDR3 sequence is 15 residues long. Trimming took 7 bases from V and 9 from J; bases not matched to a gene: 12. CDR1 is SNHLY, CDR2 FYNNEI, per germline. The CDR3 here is CASKVWTGGSSEQFF. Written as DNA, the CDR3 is TGTGCCAGCAAGGTTTGGACAGGGGGTTCTAGTGAGCAGTTCTTC. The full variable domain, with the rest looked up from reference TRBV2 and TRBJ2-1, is EPEVTQTPSHQVTQMGQEVILRCVPISNHLYFYWYRQILGQKVEFLVSFYNNEISEKSEIFDDQFSVERPDGSNFTLKIRSTKLEDSAMYFCASKVWTGGSSEQFFGPGTRLTVL.

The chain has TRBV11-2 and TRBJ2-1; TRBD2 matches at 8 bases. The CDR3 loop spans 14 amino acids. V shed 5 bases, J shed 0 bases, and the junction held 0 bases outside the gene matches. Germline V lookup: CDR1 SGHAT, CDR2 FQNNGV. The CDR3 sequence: CASSRGGSYNEQFF. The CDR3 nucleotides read TGTGCCAGCAGCCGGGGGGGCTCCTACAATGAGCAGTTCTTC.

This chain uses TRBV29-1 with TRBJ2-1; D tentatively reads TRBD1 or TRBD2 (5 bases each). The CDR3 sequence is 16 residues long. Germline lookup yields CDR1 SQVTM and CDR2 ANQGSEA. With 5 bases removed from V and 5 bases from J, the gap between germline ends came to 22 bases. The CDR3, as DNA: TGCAGCGTTACACAGCCGACAGTATTGAGGGACAATGAGCAGTTCTTC. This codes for CSVTQPTVLRDNEQFF.

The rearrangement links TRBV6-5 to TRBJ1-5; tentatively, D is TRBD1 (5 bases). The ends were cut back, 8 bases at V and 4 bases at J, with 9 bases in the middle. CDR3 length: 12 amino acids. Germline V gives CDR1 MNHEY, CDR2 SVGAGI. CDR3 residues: CASGNRNQPQHF. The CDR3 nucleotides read TGTGCCAGCGGGAACAGGAATCAGCCCCAGCATTTT.

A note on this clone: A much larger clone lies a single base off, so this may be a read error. The CDR3 spells CASSLQGVNTEAFF. Written as DNA, the CDR3 is TGTGCCAGCAGTTTACAGGGGGTGAACACTGAAGCTTTCTTT. V usage is TRBV28 and J usage is TRBJ1-1, with TRBD1 identical over 7 bases. CDR3 length: 14 amino acids. The V gene's germline CDR1 is MDHEN and CDR2 SYDVKM. Trimming cost V 2 bases and J 0 bases; bases outside gene matches: 0.

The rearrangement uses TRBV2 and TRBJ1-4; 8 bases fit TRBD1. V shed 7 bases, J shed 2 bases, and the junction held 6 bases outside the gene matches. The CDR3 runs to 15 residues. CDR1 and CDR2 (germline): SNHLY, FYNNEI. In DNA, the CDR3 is TGTGCCAGCAAATCGACAGGGGCCACTAATGAAAAACTGTTTTTT. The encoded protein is CASKSTGATNEKLFF.

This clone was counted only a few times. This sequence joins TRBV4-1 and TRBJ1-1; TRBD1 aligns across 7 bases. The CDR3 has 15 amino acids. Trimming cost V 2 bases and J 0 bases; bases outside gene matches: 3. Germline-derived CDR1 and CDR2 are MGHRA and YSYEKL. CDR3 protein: CASSQPGQVNTEAFF. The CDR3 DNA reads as TGCGCCAGCAGCCAACCTGGACAGGTGAACACTGAAGCTTTCTTT.